The source of this T cell receptor beta chain is a study of T cells after yellow fever vaccination. Ten or more counts support this clonotype. Antigen unknown. CDR1 SGHVS and CDR2 FNYEAQ come from the germline V gene. The CDR3 sequence is 13 residues long. Trimming shortened V by 3 bases and J by 8 bases, and 13 bases separated the two germline ends. Universal primer sites and UMIs were introduced during 5'RACE template-switching synthesis of TCR cDNA. TCRdb processed the 5' RACE reads anew with MiXCR; each CDR3 protein has one entry. The data contain 110,000 or so distinct CDR3 sequences, around 7.2% of them singletons. Study-level results: Only a small proportion of the clonotypes turned up in both the CD4 and the CD8 compartments, likely arising from convergent recombination. Weaker overall, the secondary response nonetheless peaked faster (day 5 versus 15).

The sample here was CD4+ T cells sorted from PBMCs, taken around 45 days after the first yellow fever vaccination. The J gene is TRBJ1-2, the V gene TRBV7-6, with D possibly being TRBD1 (6 bases). The source is a man between 18 and 29 years old who received the YFV17D yellow fever vaccine. The DNA of the CDR3 is TGTGCCAGCAGCTTTTCCGCAGGGGAAGGCTACACCTTC. It yields the protein CASSFSAGEGYTF.